This TCR beta chain was sequenced for a study of OX40 agonist ivuxolimab in advanced cancers. The method was immunoSEQ multiplex PCR; TCRdb's version includes in-frame clones alone and lacks a portion of them. This sample carries around 79,000 clones, almost 85% of them seen once, and the ten largest clones take under 0.75%. CDR3 length: 14 residues. CDR1 KGHSH and CDR2 LQKENI come from the germline V gene. Trimming removed 6 bases from V and 6 bases from J; junction bases left unmatched: 6. As to this clone: Its antigen is as yet unknown.

General study findings and limits: Clonal expansion was seen in CD4+ and CD8+ blood T cells by week 6 at 0.1 to 3.0 mg/kg.

This chain connects TRBV18 to TRBJ2-3; 10 nucleotides agree with TRBD1. This sample comprised CD4+ or CD8+ T cells sorted from blood, obtained in a trial of the OX40 agonist ivuxolimab. The receptor was isolated from an adult with an advanced solid tumor such as melanoma, head and neck, liver or kidney cancer. For the CDR3, the DNA is TGTGCCAGCTCTCGGACAGGGGGAGAGGATACGCAGTATTTT. As protein: CASSRTGGEDTQYF.